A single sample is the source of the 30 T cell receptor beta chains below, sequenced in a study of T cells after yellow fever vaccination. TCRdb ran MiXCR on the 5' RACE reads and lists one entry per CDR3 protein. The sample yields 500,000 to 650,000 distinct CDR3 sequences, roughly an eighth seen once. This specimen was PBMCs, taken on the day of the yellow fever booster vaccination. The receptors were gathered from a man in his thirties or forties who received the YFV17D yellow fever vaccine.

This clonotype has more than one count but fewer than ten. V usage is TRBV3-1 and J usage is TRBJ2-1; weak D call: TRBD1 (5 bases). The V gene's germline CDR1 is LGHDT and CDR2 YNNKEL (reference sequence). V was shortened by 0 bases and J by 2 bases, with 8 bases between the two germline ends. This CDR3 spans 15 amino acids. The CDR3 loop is CASSQERTTYNEQFF. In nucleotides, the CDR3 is TGTGCCAGCAGCCAAGAGCGGACAACCTACAATGAGCAGTTCTTC.

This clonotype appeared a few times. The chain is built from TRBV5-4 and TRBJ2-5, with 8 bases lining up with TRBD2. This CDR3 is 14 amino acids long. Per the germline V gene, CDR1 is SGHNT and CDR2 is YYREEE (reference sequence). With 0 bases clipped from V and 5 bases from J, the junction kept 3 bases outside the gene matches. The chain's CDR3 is CASSLDSGIETQYF. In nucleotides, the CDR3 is TGTGCCAGCAGCTTGGATAGCGGGATCGAGACCCAGTACTTC.

The CDR3 bases are TGCGCCAGCAGCCGGGCGCGGCGGAATGAGCAGTTCTTC. Amino acids: CASSRARRNEQFF. The V gene is TRBV4-1, the J gene TRBJ2-1; D remains unclear. V lost 4 bases, J lost 7 bases, and 11 bases lay in between. Germline assignment: CDR1 MGHRA and CDR2 YSYEKL. The CDR3 is made up of 13 amino acids.

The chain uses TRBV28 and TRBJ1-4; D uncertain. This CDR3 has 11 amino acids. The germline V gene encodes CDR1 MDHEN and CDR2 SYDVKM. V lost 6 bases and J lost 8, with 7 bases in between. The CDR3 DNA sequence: TGTGCCAGCAGGGAGCGCGAAAAACTGTTTTTT. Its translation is CASREREKLFF. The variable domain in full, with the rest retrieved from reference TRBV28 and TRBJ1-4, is DVKVTQSSRYLVKRTGEKVFLECVQDMDHENMFWYRQDPGLGLRLIYFSYDVKMKEKGDIPEGYSVSREKKERFSLILESASTNQTSMYLCASREREKLFFGSGTQLSVL.

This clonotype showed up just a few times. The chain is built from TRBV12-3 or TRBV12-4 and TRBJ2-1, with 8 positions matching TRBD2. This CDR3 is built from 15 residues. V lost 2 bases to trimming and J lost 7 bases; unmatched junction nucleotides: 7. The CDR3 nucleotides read TGTGCCAGCAGTTTAAGCGGGAGCAGGGAGAATGAGCAGTTCTTC. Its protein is CASSLSGSRENEQFF.

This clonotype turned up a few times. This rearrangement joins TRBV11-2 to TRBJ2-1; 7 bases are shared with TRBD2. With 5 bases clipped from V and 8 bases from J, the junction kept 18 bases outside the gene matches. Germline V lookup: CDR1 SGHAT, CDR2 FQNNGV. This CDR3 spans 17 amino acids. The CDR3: CASSPTRLAWGTDEQFF. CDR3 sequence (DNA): TGTGCCAGCAGCCCAACCCGACTAGCATGGGGCACAGATGAGCAGTTCTTC.

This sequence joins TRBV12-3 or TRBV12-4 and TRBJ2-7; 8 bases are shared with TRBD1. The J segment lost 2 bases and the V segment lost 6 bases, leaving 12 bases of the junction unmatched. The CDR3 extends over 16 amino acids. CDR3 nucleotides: TGTGCCAGCAGCCAACAAAGGACAGGGAGCGCCTACGAGCAGTACTTC. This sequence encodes CASSQQRTGSAYEQYF.

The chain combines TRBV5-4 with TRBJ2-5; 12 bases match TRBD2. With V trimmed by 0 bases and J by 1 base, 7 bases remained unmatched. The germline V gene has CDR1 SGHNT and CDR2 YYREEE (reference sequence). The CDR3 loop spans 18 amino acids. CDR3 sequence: CASSLGPTSGRSQETQYF. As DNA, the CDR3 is TGTGCCAGCAGCTTGGGACCTACTAGCGGGAGGTCCCAAGAGACCCAGTACTTC.

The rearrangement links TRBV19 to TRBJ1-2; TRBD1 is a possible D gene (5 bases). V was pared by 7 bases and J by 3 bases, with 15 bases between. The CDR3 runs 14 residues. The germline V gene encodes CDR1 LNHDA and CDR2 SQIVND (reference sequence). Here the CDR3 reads CASKKGPGDYGYTF. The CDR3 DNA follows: TGTGCCAGTAAAAAGGGACCCGGGGACTATGGCTACACCTTC.

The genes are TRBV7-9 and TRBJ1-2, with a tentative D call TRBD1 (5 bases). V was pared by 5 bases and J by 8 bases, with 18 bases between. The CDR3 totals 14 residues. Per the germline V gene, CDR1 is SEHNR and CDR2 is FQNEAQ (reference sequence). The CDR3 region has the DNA TGTGCCAGCAGCCTCCTGGGGGGAACGGACGGCTACACCTTC. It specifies CASSLLGGTDGYTF.

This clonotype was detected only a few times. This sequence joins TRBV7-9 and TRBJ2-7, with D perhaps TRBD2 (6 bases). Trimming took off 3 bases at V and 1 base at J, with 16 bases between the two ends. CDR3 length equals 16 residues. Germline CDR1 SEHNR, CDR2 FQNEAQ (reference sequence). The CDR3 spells CASSLAEGWGSYEQYF. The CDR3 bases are TGTGCCAGCAGCTTGGCGGAGGGTTGGGGGTCCTACGAGCAGTACTTC. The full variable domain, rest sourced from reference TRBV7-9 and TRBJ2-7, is DTGVSQNPRHKITKRGQNVTFRCDPISEHNRLYWYRQTLGQGPEFLTYFQNEAQLEKSRLLSDRFSAERPKGSFSTLEIQRTEQGDSAMYLCASSLAEGWGSYEQYFGPGTRLTVT.

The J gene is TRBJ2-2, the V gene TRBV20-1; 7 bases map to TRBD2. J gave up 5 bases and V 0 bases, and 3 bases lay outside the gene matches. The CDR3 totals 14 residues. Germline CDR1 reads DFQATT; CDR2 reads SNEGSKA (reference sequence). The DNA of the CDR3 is TGCAGTGCTAGAGAAGGAGCGGGGACCGGGGAGCTGTTTTTT. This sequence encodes CSAREGAGTGELFF.

For the CDR3, the DNA is TGTGCCAGCAGCTTATCGACAGGGAAACAAGAGACCCAGTACTTC. As protein: CASSLSTGKQETQYF. V gene TRBV7-2 combines with J gene TRBJ2-5; 7 nucleotides match TRBD1. V gave up 2 bases and J gave up 2 bases; unmatched junction bases: 5. The CDR3 has 15 residues. Per germline, CDR1 SGHTA and CDR2 FQGNSA. Full variable domain (remainder filled in from reference TRBV7-2 and TRBJ2-5): GAGVSQSPSNKVTEKGKDVELRCDPISGHTALYWYRQSLGQGLEFLIYFQGNSAPDKSGLPSDRFSAERTGGSVSTLTIQRTQQEDSAVYLCASSLSTGKQETQYFGPGTRLLVL.

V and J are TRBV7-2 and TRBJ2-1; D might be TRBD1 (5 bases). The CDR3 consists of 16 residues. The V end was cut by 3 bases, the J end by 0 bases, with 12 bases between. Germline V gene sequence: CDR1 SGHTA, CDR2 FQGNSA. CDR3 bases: TGTGCCAGCAGCTTCGAAGGGGTAAGCTCCTACAATGAGCAGTTCTTC. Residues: CASSFEGVSSYNEQFF.

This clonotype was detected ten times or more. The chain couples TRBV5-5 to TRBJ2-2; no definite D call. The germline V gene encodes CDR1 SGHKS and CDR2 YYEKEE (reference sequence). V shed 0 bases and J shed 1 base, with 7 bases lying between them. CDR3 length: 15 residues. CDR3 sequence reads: CASSLAYGNTGELFF. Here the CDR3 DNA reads TGTGCCAGCAGCTTGGCCTACGGGAACACCGGGGAGCTGTTTTTT.

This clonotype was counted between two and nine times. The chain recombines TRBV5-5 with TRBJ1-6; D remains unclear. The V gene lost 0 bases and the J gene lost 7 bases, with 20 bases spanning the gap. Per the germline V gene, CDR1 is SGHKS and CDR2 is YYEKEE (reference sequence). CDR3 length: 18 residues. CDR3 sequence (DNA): TGTGCCAGCAGCTTGGGGACGTTTGAGATTTTCAGGAATTCACCCCTCCACTTT. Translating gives CASSLGTFEIFRNSPLHF.

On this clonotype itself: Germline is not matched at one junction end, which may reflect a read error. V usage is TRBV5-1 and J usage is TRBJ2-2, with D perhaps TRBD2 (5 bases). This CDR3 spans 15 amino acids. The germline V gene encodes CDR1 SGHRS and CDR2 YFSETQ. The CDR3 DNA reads TGCGCCAGCAGCTTGGAACAAGCGAACACCGGGGAGCTGGTTTTT. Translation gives CASSLEQANTGELVF. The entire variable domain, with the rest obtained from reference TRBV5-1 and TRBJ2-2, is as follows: KAGVTQTPRYLIKTRGQQVTLSCSPISGHRSVSWYQQTPGQGLQFLFEYFSETQRNKGNFPGRFSGRQFSNSRSEMNVSTLELGDSALYLCASSLEQANTGELVFGEGSRLTVL.

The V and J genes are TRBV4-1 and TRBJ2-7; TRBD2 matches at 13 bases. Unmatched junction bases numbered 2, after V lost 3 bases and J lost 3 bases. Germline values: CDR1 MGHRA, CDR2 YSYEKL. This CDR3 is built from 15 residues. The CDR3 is CASSQGTSGDYEQYF. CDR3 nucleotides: TGCGCCAGCAGCCAGGGGACTAGCGGGGACTACGAGCAGTACTTC.

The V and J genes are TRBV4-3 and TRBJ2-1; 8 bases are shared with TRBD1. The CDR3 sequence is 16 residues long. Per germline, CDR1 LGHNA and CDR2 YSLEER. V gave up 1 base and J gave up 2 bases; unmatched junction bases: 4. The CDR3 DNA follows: TGCGCCAGCAGCCAAGGGATACAGGGGGCCTACAATGAGCAGTTCTTC. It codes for CASSQGIQGAYNEQFF.

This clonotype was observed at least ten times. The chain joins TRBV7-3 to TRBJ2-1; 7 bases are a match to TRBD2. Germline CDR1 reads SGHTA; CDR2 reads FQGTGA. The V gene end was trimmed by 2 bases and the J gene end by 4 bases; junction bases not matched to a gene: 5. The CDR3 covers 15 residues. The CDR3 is CASSLVREVYNEQFF. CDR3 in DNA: TGTGCCAGCAGCTTAGTTCGGGAGGTTTACAATGAGCAGTTCTTC.

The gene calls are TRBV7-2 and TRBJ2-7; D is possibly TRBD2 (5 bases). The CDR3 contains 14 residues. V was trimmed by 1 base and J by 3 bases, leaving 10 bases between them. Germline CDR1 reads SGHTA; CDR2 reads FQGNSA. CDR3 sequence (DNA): TGTGCCAGCAGCTTAGTCTCGGGGATCTACGAGCAGTACTTC. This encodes CASSLVSGIYEQYF.

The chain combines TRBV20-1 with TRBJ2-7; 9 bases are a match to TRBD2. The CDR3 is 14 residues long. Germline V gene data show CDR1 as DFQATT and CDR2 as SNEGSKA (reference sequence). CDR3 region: CSASAGTSFYEQYF. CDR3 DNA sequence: TGCAGCGCGTCGGCCGGGACTAGCTTTTACGAGCAGTACTTC.

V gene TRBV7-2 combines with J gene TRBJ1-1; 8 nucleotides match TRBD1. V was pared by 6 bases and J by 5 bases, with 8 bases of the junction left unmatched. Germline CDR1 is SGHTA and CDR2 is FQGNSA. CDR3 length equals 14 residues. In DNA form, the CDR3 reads TGTGCCAGCAGGCGACCAGGGGGCCAAACTGAAGCTTTCTTT. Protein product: CASRRPGGQTEAFF.

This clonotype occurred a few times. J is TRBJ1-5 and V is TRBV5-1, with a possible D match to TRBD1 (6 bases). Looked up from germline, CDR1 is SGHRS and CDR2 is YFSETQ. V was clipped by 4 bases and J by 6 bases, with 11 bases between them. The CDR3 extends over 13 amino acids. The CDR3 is CASSPQGFQPQHF. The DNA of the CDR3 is TGCGCCAGCAGCCCACAGGGTTTTCAGCCCCAGCATTTT.

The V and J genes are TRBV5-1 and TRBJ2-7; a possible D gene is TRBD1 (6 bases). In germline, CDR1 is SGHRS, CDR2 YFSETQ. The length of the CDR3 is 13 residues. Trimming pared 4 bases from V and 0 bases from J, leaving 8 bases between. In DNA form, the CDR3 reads TGCGCCAGCAGCGGGGACAACTCCTACGAGCAGTACTTC. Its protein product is CASSGDNSYEQYF.

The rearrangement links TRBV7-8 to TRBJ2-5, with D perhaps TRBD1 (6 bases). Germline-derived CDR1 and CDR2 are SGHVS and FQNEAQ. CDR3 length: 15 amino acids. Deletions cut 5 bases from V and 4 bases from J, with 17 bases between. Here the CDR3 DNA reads TGTGCCAGCAGCCCACTGGACAGCGCTGGAGAGACCCAGTACTTC. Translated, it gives CASSPLDSAGETQYF.

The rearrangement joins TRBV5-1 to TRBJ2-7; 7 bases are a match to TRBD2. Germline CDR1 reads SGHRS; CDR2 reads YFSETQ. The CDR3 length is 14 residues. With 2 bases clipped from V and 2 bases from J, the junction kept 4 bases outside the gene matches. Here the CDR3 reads CASSFGGGPYEQYF. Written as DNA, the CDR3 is TGCGCCAGCAGCTTTGGGGGAGGGCCCTACGAGCAGTACTTC.

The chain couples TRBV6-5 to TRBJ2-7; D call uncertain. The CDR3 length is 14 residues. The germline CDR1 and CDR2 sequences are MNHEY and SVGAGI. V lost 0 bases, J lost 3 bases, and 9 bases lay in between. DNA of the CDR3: TGTGCCAGCAGTTACTCCGCAGCCAACTACGAGCAGTACTTC. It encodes CASSYSAANYEQYF.

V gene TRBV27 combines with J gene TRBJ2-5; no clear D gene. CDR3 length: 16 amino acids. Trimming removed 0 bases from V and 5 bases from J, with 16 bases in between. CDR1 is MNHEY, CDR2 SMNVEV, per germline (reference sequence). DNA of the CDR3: TGTGCCAGCAGTTTATCGGGTAGAGTTTTGCTCGAGACCCAGTACTTC. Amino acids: CASSLSGRVLLETQYF.

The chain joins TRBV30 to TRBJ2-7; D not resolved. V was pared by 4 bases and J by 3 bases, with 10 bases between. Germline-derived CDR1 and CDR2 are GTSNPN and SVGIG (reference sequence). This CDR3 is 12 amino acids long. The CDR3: CAWKNTYYEQYF. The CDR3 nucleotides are TGTGCCTGGAAGAACACCTACTACGAGCAGTACTTC.